The 2 T cell receptor beta chains below were found in one sample sequenced in a study of cytomegalovirus exposure and HLA in healthy donors. Use of 60 Vbeta and 13 Jbeta primers characterized the PCR. Using immunoSEQ multiplex PCR, the repertoire was profiled, and TCRdb retains in-frame clones only, with some absent. The sample spans about 75,000 clones; the ten largest clones claim under 3%. The sample consisted of PBMCs. The receptors were sampled from a man in his forties in good health and CMV-seronegative.

The chain combines TRBV6-5 with TRBJ1-1, with D maybe TRBD1 (5 bases). The CDR3 is 14 amino acids. The V end lost 6 bases, the J end lost 0 bases, and 11 bases lay between the germline ends. CDR1 is MNHEY, CDR2 SVGAGI, per germline. The CDR3 loop is CASRPIQVNTEAFF. Written as DNA, the CDR3 is TGTGCCAGCAGGCCTATACAGGTGAACACTGAAGCTTTCTTT.

The chain recombines TRBV5-1 with TRBJ2-7; TRBD1 matches at 10 bases. The V gene end was trimmed by 3 bases and the J gene end by 3 bases; junction bases not matched to a gene: 6. The CDR3 has 15 amino acids. Germline-derived CDR1 and CDR2 are SGHRS and YFSETQ. The CDR3 bases are TGCGCCAGCAGCTGGGGGACAGGGGACTTCTACGAGCAGTACTTC. Translated, it gives CASSWGTGDFYEQYF. The whole variable domain, filled in from reference TRBV5-1 and TRBJ2-7, reads KAGVTQTPRYLIKTRGQQVTLSCSPISGHRSVSWYQQTPGQGLQFLFEYFSETQRNKGNFPGRFSGRQFSNSRSEMNVSTLELGDSALYLCASSWGTGDFYEQYFGPGTRLTVT.